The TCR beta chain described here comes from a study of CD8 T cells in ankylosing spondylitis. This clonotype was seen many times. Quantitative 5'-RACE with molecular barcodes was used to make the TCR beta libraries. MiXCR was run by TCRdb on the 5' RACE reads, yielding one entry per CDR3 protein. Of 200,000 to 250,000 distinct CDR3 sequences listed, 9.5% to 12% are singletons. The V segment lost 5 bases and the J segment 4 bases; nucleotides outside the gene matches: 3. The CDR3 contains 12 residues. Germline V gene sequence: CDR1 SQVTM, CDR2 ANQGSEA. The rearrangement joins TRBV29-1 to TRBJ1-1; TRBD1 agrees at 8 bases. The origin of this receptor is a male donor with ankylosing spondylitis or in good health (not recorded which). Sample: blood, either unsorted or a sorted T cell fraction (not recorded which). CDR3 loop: CSVPDRGTEAFF. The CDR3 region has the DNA TGCAGCGTTCCCGACAGGGGCACTGAAGCTTTCTTT.